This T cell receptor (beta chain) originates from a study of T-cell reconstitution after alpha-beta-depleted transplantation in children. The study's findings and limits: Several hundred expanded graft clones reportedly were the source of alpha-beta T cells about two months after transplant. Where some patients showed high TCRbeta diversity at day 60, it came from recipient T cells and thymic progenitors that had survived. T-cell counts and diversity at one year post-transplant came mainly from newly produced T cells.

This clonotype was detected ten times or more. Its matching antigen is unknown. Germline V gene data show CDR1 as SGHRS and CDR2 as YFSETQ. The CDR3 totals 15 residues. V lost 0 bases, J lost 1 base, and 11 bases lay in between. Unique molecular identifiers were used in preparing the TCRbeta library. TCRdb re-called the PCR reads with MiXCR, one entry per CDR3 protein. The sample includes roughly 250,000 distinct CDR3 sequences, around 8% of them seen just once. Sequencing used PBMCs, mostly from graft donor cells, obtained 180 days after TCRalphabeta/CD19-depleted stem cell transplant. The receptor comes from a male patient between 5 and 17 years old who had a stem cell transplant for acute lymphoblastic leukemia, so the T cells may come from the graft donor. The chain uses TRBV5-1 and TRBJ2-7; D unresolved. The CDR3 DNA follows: TGCGCCAGCAGCTTGGATGGGCAGAGTTCCTACGAGCAGTACTTC. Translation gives CASSLDGQSSYEQYF.